Below, 24 T cell receptor beta chains from the same sample are listed, as sequenced in a study of shared clonotypes between healthy human individuals. Sequencing used immunoSEQ multiplex PCR; TCRdb keeps in-frame clones, though not all of them. This repertoire shows about 380,000 clones, 90% to 98% found once; its top ten account for around 0.3%. Sequencing was performed on memory CD8+ T cells sorted from blood. Specified subset: CD45RO+ cells pooled with CCR7-negative TemRA cells. Receptors were obtained from a man aged 25-45 years in good health.

With respect to this clone: The junction differs from germline at one of its ends, possibly a read error. The gene calls are TRBV7-2 and TRBJ2-1; either TRBD1 or TRBD2 may fit D (5 bases each). CDR1 and CDR2 from the germline V gene are SGHTA and FQGNSA. The CDR3 totals 12 residues. The CDR3 DNA reads TGTGCCAGCAGCCCAGGGTCTAGCTTGGTGATCTTC. Translation gives CASSPGSSLVIF.

This clone was seen only once. The V gene is TRBV2, the J gene TRBJ2-3, with a weak D call TRBD1 (6 bases). V lost 8 bases and J lost 7, with 19 bases in between. The length of the CDR3 is 14 residues. Germline-derived CDR1 and CDR2 are SNHLY and FYNNEI. CDR3 in amino acids: CASLVDKGVNTQYF. In DNA form, the CDR3 reads TGTGCCAGCCTGGTCGATAAGGGGGTCAATACGCAGTATTTT.

The rearrangement links TRBV7-9 to TRBJ2-1, with D perhaps given as TRBD1 or TRBD2 (6 bases each). Germline V lookup: CDR1 SEHNR, CDR2 FQNEAQ (reference sequence). Between the trimmed V and J ends, which lost 3 bases and 8 bases, there was a span of 17 bases. The CDR3 runs to 15 residues. The CDR3 bases are TGTGCCAGCAGCTTCCCCGGGGGCCGGAATCATGAGCAGTTCTTC. Translating it yields CASSFPGGRNHEQFF.

V gene TRBV25-1 combines with J gene TRBJ2-5; D is undetermined. V lost 6 bases and J lost 0, with 8 bases in between. The CDR3 length is 13 residues. Looked up from germline, CDR1 is MGHDK and CDR2 is SYGVNS. The CDR3 spells CASSLRNQETQYF. The CDR3 nucleotides read TGTGCCAGCAGCCTTAGGAACCAAGAGACCCAGTACTTC.

The chain links TRBV9 to TRBJ2-3, with 12 bases matching TRBD2. The CDR3 spans 17 residues. Unmatched junction bases numbered 8, after V lost 0 bases and J lost 6 bases. From germline, CDR1 is SGDLS and CDR2 YYNGEE. In DNA, the CDR3 is TGTGCCAGCAGCGTAGCCGTGACTAGCGGGAGCGTTGATACGCAGTATTTT. Translation: CASSVAVTSGSVDTQYF.

This chain links TRBV5-4 with TRBJ2-7; 9 bases are shared with TRBD2. Per germline, CDR1 SGHNT and CDR2 YYREEE (reference sequence). This CDR3 comprises 13 residues. J gave up 7 bases and V 0 bases, and 2 bases lay outside the gene matches. The CDR3 nucleotides read TGTGCCAGCAGCTTGGTCCTAGCGGGGGAGCAGTACTTC. It codes for CASSLVLAGEQYF.

Only one count was recorded for this clone. The rearrangement links TRBV10-1 to TRBJ1-1, with D tentatively TRBD1 (5 bases). Germline V lookup: CDR1 WNHNN, CDR2 SYGVQD (reference sequence). V shed 2 bases and J shed 0 bases, with 7 bases lying between them. The CDR3 has 14 amino acids. DNA of the CDR3: TGCGCCAGCAGTGAGGAGGGGATGAACACTGAAGCTTTCTTT. Translating it yields CASSEEGMNTEAFF.

A few counts support this clone. The chain joins TRBV9 to TRBJ1-2; D is unclear. The CDR3 extends over 13 amino acids. The germline V and J ends were trimmed by 1 base and 5 bases, with 9 bases remaining between them. The germline V gene has CDR1 SGDLS and CDR2 YYNGEE. For the CDR3, the DNA is TGTGCCAGCAGCGTAACTGGGCATTATGGCTACACCTTC. This gives the protein CASSVTGHYGYTF.

The chain uses TRBV2 and TRBJ2-2; D remains unclear. V dropped 2 bases and J dropped 6 bases, with 7 bases sitting between them. Germline values: CDR1 SNHLY, CDR2 FYNNEI. The CDR3 consists of 13 residues. The DNA of the CDR3 is TGTGCCAGCAGTGAATGGCTGGCCGGGGAGCTGTTTTTT. Its protein product is CASSEWLAGELFF.

V and J are TRBV5-1 and TRBJ1-5; D possibly corresponds to TRBD1 (5 bases). This CDR3 spans 15 amino acids. V lost 4 bases and J 0 bases, leaving 11 bases between the germline ends. The germline CDR1 and CDR2 sequences are SGHRS and YFSETQ. CDR3 nucleotides: TGCGCCAGCAGCCCACAGGCTCATAGCAATCAGCCCCAGCATTTT. Translated: CASSPQAHSNQPQHF. Filled out from reference TRBV5-1 and TRBJ1-5, the complete variable domain reads KAGVTQTPRYLIKTRGQQVTLSCSPISGHRSVSWYQQTPGQGLQFLFEYFSETQRNKGNFPGRFSGRQFSNSRSEMNVSTLELGDSALYLCASSPQAHSNQPQHFGDGTRLSIL.

The rearrangement joins TRBV27 to TRBJ1-1; 8 bases fit TRBD1. V lost 1 base to trimming and J lost 4 bases; unmatched junction nucleotides: 2. The CDR3 consists of 14 residues. Germline CDR1 is MNHEY and CDR2 is SMNVEV (reference sequence). The DNA of the CDR3 is TGTGCCAGCAGTTTATACAGGGGGGGCACTGAAGCTTTCTTT. It translates to CASSLYRGGTEAFF.

The V call is TRBV28, the J call TRBJ2-2; D is unclear. The CDR3 has 13 amino acids. The germline V gene encodes CDR1 MDHEN and CDR2 SYDVKM. V was pared by 7 bases and J by 1 base, with 7 bases between. The CDR3 region is CASTLGNTGELFF. CDR3 coding DNA: TGTGCCAGCACATTGGGGAACACCGGGGAGCTGTTTTTT.

The DNA for the CDR3 is TGTGCCAGCAGCTTTGTCGCCACATCCACAGATACGCAGTATTTT. Its translation: CASSFVATSTDTQYF. The chain recombines TRBV7-2 with TRBJ2-3; no definite D call. The CDR3 length is 15 residues. Germline CDR1 is SGHTA and CDR2 is FQGNSA. V lost 3 bases and J 2 bases, leaving 12 bases between the germline ends.

This clone was counted a single time. The chain couples TRBV5-1 to TRBJ2-2; 8 bases align to TRBD2. With V trimmed by 7 bases and J by 0 bases, 8 bases remained unmatched. From germline, CDR1 is SGHRS and CDR2 YFSETQ. This CDR3 has 16 residues. The CDR3 sequence is CASRPLAGTNTGELFF. The CDR3 DNA reads as TGCGCCAGCCGCCCCCTAGCGGGCACGAACACCGGGGAGCTGTTTTTT.

J is TRBJ1-4 and V is TRBV9, with D perhaps matching TRBD1 (5 bases). This CDR3 spans 13 amino acids. Germline V CDR1 and CDR2: SGDLS, YYNGEE. V was cut by 0 bases and J by 10 bases, with 10 bases left in between. The CDR3 loop is CASSVGTGGKLFF. The CDR3 DNA reads TGTGCCAGCAGCGTAGGCACTGGGGGAAAACTGTTTTTT.

The chain's CDR3 is CASSVTSGRGDEQFF. The CDR3 DNA sequence: TGCGCCAGCAGCGTGACTAGCGGGAGGGGCGATGAGCAGTTCTTC. The rearrangement links TRBV5-1 to TRBJ2-1; 14 positions match TRBD2. Per germline, CDR1 SGHRS and CDR2 YFSETQ. The trim removed 4 bases at V and 8 bases at J, leaving 5 bases unmatched. The length of the CDR3 is 15 residues.

The V call is TRBV28, the J call TRBJ2-1, with TRBD2 as a possible D gene (5 bases). The CDR3 totals 15 residues. Germline V gene data show CDR1 as MDHEN and CDR2 as SYDVKM. Trimming left V 6 bases short and J 2 bases short, with 14 bases between. In DNA form, the CDR3 reads TGTGCCAGCAGAAATCTGGCTAGCCCCTACAATGAGCAGTTCTTC. Translated, it gives CASRNLASPYNEQFF.

This chain connects TRBV1 to TRBJ2-1; TRBD2 reflects the table's D call only, with no check against the DNA. TRBV1 is designated a pseudogene. This CDR3 has 13 amino acids. The CDR3 DNA reads as TGCACCAGCAGCCAACGGGACTACAATGAGCAGTTCTTC. Protein product: CTSSQRDYNEQFF.

The V call is TRBV19, the J call TRBJ2-2; D may be TRBD1 (6 bases). V lost 5 bases and J 5 bases, leaving 18 bases between the germline ends. Per the germline V gene, CDR1 is LNHDA and CDR2 is SQIVND (reference sequence). The CDR3 runs 16 residues. As DNA, the CDR3 is TGTGCCAGTAGTTTCCCGAACCCCCAGGGGACCGGGGAGCTGTTTTTT. This sequence encodes CASSFPNPQGTGELFF.

With regard to this clone: Other DNA sequences in the same sample also yield this CDR3. This rearrangement joins TRBV9 to TRBJ2-2; TRBD1 might be the D (5 bases). Trimming cost V 3 bases and J 2 bases, with 5 bases left between them. The CDR3 runs to 13 residues. In germline, CDR1 is SGDLS, CDR2 YYNGEE. The CDR3 bases are TGTGCCAGCAGCGGGACAAACACCGGGGAGCTGTTTTTT. It translates to CASSGTNTGELFF.

Only one count was recorded for this clone. The genes are TRBV9 and TRBJ2-7; possible D gene TRBD2, 5 bases. Germline assignment: CDR1 SGDLS and CDR2 YYNGEE. V lost 0 bases to trimming and J lost 3 bases, with 10 bases between them. The CDR3 consists of 14 residues. This chain's CDR3 is CASSVGYGNYEQYF. CDR3 DNA: TGTGCCAGCAGCGTAGGGTACGGGAACTACGAGCAGTACTTC.

The chain links TRBV28 to TRBJ2-1, with TRBD2 as a possible D gene (6 bases). The CDR3 has 16 amino acids. Looked up from germline, CDR1 is MDHEN and CDR2 is SYDVKM. Trimming stripped 5 bases from V and 3 bases from J, with 17 bases between. The CDR3 DNA reads as TGTGCCAGCAGTCCTACGACTAGAAAGGTCTACAATGAGCAGTTCTTC. As protein: CASSPTTRKVYNEQFF.

For the CDR3, the DNA is TGTGCCAGCAGCCGTGATAGTTACGAGCAGTACTTC. Translated, it gives CASSRDSYEQYF. The rearrangement links TRBV9 to TRBJ2-7, with D uncertain. The ends were cut back, 4 bases at V and 4 bases at J, with 9 bases in the middle. Germline V lookup: CDR1 SGDLS, CDR2 YYNGEE. The CDR3 contains 12 residues.

The chain employs TRBV28 and TRBJ2-1; TRBD2 matches 7 bases. The trim removed 3 bases at V and 2 bases at J, leaving 4 bases unmatched. The CDR3 runs 15 residues. Per the germline V gene, CDR1 is MDHEN and CDR2 is SYDVKM. Written as DNA, the CDR3 is TGTGCCAGCAGTTTTCTAGGACTAGCCTACAATGAGCAGTTCTTC. Translation gives CASSFLGLAYNEQFF.